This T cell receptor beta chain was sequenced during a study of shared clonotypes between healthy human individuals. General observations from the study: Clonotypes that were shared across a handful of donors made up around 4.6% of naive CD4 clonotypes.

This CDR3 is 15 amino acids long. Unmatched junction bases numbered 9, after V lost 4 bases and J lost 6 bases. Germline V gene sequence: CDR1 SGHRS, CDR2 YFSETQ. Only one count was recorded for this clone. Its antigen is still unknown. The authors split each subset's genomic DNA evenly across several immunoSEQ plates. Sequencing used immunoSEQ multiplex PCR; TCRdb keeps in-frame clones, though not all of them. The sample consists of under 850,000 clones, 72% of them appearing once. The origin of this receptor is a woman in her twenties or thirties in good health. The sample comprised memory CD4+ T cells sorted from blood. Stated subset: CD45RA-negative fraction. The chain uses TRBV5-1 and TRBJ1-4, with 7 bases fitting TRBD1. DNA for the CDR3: TGCGCCAGCAGCCCAGGGACAGTACGAGATGAAAAACTGTTTTTT. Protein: CASSPGTVRDEKLFF.